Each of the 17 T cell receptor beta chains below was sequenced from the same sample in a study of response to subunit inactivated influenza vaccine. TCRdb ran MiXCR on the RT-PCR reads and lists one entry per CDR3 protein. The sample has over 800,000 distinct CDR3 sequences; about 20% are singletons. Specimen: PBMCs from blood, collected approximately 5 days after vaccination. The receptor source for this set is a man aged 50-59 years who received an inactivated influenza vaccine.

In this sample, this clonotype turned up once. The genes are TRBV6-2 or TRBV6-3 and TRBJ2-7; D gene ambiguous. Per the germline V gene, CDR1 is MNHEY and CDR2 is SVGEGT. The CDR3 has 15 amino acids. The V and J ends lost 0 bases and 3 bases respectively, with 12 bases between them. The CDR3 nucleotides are TGTGCCAGCAGTTACTCGGTCGCCACGTACTACGAGCAGTACTTC. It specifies CASSYSVATYYEQYF.

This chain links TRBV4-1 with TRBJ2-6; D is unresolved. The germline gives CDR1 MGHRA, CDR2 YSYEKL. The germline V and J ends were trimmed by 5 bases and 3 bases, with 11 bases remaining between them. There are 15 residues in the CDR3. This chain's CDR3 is CASSSRLVGANVLTF. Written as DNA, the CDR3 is TGCGCCAGCAGCTCCCGACTTGTTGGGGCCAACGTCCTGACTTTC.

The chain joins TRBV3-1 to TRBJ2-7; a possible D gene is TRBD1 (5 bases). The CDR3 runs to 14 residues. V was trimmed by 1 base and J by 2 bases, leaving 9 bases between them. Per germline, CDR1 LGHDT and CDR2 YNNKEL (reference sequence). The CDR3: CASSQGGVPYEQYF. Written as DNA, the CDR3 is TGTGCCAGCAGCCAAGGGGGCGTTCCCTACGAGCAGTACTTC.

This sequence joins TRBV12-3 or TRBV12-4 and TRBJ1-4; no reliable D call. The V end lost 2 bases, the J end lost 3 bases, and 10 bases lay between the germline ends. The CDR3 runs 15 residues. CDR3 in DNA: TGTGCCAGCAGTTTATCCCGACTGGCTAATGAAAAACTGTTTTTT. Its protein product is CASSLSRLANEKLFF.

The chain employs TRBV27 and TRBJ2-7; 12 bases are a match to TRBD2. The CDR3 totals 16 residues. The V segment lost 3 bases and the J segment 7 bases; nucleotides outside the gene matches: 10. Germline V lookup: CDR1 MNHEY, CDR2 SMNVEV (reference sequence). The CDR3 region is CASSFIKTSGGGEQYF. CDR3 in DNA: TGTGCCAGCAGTTTTATAAAGACTAGCGGGGGTGGGGAGCAGTACTTC.

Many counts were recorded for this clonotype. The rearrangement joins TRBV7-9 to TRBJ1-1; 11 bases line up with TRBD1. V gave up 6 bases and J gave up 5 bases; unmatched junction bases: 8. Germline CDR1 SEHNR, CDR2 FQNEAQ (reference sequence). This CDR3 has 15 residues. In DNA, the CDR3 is TGTGCCAGCAGGACCGGGACAGGGGGTCTTACTGAAGCTTTCTTT. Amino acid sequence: CASRTGTGGLTEAFF.

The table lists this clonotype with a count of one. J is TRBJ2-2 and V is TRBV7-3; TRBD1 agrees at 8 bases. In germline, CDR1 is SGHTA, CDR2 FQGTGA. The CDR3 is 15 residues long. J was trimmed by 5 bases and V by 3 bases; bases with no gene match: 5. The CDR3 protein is CASSFGTGGTGELFF. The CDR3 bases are TGTGCCAGCAGCTTTGGGACAGGCGGAACCGGGGAGCTGTTTTTT.

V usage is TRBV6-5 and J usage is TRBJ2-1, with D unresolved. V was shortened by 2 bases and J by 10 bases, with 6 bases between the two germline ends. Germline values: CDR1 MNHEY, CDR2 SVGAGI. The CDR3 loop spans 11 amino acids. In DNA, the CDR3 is TGTGCCAGCAGTTACCGAGGAGAGCAGTTCTTC. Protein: CASSYRGEQFF.

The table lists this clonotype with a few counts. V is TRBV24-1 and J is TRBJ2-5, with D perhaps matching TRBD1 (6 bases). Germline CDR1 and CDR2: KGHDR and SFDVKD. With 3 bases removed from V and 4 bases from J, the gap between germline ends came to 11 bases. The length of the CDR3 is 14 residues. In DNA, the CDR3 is TGTGCCACCAGTGATGGATTGGGGGCAGAGACCCAGTACTTC. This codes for CATSDGLGAETQYF.

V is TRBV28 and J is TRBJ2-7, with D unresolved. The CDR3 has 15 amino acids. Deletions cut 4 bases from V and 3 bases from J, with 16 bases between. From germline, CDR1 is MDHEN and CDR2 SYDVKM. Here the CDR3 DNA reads TGTGCCAGCAGTTCCTCCACGGGTATTATCTACGAGCAGTACTTC. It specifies CASSSSTGIIYEQYF. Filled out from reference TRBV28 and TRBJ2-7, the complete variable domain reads DVKVTQSSRYLVKRTGEKVFLECVQDMDHENMFWYRQDPGLGLRLIYFSYDVKMKEKGDIPEGYSVSREKKERFSLILESASTNQTSMYLCASSSSTGIIYEQYFGPGTRLTVT.

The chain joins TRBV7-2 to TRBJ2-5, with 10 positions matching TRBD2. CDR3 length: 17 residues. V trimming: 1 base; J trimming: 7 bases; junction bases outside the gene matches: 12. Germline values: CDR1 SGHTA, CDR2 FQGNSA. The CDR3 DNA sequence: TGTGCCAGCAGCTTAGACACTACAGCGGGGGGGGTTTGGACCCAGTACTTC. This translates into CASSLDTTAGGVWTQYF.

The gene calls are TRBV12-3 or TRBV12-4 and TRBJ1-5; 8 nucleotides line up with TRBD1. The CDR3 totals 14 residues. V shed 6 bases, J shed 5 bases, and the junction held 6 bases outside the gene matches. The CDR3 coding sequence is TGTGCCAGCAGCCCGACAGGGGAGGATCAGCCCCAGCATTTT. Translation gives CASSPTGEDQPQHF.

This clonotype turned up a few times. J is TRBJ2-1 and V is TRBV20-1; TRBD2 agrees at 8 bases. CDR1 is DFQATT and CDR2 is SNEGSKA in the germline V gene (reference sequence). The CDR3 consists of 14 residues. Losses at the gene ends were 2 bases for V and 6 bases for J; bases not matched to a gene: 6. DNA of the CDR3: TGCAGTGCTAGACCGGGACTAGGAGCCAATGAGCAGTTCTTC. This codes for CSARPGLGANEQFF.

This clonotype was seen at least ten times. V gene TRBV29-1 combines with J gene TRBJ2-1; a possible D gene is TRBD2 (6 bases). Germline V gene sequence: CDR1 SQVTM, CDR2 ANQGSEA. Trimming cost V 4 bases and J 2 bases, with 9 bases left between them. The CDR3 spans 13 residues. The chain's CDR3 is CSVAGEAYNEQFF. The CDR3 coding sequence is TGCAGCGTTGCCGGGGAGGCCTACAATGAGCAGTTCTTC.

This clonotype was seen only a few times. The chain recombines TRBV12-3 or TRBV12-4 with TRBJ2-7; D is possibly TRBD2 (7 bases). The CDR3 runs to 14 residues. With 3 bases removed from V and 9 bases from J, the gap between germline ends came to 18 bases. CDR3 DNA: TGTGCCAGCAGTTTGGTTGCGGGGGCTACGGTGCAGTACTTC. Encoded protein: CASSLVAGATVQYF.

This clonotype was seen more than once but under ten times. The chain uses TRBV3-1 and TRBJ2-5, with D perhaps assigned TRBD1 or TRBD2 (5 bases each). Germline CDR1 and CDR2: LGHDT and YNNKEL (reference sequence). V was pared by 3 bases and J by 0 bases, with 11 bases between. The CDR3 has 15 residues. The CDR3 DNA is TGTGCCAGCAGCCACGAGGGACGGTACCAAGAGACCCAGTACTTC. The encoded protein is CASSHEGRYQETQYF.

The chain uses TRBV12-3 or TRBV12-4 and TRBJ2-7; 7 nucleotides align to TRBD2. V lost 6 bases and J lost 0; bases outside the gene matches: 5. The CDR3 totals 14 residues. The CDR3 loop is CASRVRDYSYEQYF. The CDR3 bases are TGTGCCAGCAGAGTCCGGGACTACTCCTACGAGCAGTACTTC.